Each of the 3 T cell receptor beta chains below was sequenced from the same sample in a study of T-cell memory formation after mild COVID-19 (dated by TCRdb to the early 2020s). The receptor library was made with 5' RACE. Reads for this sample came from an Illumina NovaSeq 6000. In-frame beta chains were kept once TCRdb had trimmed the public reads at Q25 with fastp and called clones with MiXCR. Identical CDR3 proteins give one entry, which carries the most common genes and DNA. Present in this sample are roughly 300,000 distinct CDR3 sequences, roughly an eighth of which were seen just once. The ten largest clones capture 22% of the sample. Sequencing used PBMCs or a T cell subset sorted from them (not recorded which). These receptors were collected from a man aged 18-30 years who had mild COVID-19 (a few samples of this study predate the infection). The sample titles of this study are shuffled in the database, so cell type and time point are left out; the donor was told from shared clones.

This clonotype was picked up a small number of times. CDR3 residues: CASSYIRTSEAFF. The CDR3 DNA is TGTGCCAGCAGCTACATTAGGACAAGTGAAGCTTTCTTT. The chain combines TRBV12-3 or TRBV12-4 with TRBJ1-1, with a possible D match to TRBD1 (5 bases). The length of the CDR3 is 13 residues. With 6 bases removed from V and 7 bases from J, the gap between germline ends came to 15 bases.

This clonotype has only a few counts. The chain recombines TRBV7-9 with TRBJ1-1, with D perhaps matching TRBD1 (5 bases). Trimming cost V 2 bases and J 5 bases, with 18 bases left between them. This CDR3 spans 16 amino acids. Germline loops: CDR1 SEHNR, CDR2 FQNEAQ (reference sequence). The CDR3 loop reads CASSLSGGSGGTEAFF. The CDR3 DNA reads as TGTGCCAGCAGCTTAAGTGGAGGCAGCGGGGGAACTGAAGCTTTCTTT. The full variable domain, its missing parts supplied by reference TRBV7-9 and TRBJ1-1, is DTGVSQNPRHKITKRGQNVTFRCDPISEHNRLYWYRQTLGQGPEFLTYFQNEAQLEKSRLLSDRFSAERPKGSFSTLEIQRTEQGDSAMYLCASSLSGGSGGTEAFFGQGTRLTVV.

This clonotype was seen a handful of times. This chain's CDR3 is CASSSDRKGNTEAFF. The CDR3 DNA is TGTGCCAGCAGTTCCGATCGAAAGGGGAACACTGAAGCTTTCTTT. The V gene is TRBV6-1, the J gene TRBJ1-1, with D unresolved. The CDR3 is 15 amino acids. V was trimmed by 5 bases and J by 1 base, leaving 14 bases between them. CDR1 is MNHNS, CDR2 SASEGT, per germline.